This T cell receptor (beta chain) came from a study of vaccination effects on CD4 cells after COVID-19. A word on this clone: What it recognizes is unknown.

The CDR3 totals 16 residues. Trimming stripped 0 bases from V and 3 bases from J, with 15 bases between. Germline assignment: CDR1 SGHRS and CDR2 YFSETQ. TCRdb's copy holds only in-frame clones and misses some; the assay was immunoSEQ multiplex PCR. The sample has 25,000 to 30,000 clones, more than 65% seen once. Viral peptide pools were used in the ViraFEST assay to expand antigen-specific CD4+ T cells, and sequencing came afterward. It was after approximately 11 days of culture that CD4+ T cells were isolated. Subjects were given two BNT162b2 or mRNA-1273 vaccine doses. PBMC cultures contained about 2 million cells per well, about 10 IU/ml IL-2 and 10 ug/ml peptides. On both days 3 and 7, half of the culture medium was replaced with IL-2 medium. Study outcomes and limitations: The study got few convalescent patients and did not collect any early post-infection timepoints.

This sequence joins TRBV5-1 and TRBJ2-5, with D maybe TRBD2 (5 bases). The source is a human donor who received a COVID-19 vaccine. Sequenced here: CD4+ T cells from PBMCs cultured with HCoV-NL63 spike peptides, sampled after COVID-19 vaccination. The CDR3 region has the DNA TGCGCCAGCAGCTTGGCCCCCTTCGGGGTGGAAGAGACCCAGTACTTC. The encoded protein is CASSLAPFGVEETQYF.